The source of this T cell receptor (beta chain) is a study of T cell changes during pregnancy in multiple sclerosis. Measured with immunoSEQ multiplex PCR; TCRdb has only the in-frame clones, and not every one. The repertoire has 58,000 or so clones, 92% of them found once; the top ten carry under 2.5%. This CDR3 comprises 14 residues. The sequence was obtained from a female donor with multiple sclerosis, enrolled in a pregnancy study. Here the sequenced sample was peripheral blood, taken in the first trimester of pregnancy. The rearrangement joins TRBV21-1 to TRBJ1-2. TRBV21-1 is annotated as a pseudogene. The CDR3 region has the DNA TGTGCCAGCAGCAAAGCGAGTCCGTCCTATGGCTACACCTTC. Amino acid sequence: CASSKASPSYGYTF.